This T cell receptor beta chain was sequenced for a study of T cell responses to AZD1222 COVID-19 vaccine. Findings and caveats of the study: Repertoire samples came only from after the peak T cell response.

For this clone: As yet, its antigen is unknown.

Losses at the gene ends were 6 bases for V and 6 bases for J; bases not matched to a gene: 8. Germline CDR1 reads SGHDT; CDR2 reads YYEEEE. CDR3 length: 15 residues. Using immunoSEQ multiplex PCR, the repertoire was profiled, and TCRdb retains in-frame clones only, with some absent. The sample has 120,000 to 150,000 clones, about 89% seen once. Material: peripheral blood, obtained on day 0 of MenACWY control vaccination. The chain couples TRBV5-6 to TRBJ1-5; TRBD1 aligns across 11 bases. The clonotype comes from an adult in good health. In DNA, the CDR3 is TGTGCCAGCACCCAGATGGGGACAGGGGGTCAGCCCCAGCATTTT. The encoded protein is CASTQMGTGGQPQHF.